The sequence of this TCR beta chain was determined in a study of CD8+CD57+ T cells in acquired aplastic anemia. The study, taken as a whole, reports: Controls and patients did not differ significantly in CD8+ Simpson's diversity. Overlapping CD8+ CDR3 repertoires of patients and controls contained under 35 shared sequences.

Germline CDR1 and CDR2: SNHLY and FYNNEI. The CDR3 is 14 amino acids. TCR beta VDJ and CDR3 profiling used genomic DNA as template. TCRdb ran MiXCR on the reads and lists one entry per CDR3 protein. The sample carries about 270,000 distinct CDR3 sequences, around 82% recorded once. Patients selected for sequencing had displayed CD8+CD57+ cell expansion by flow cytometry. Points on this clonotype: Its specificity is unknown. A junction boundary mismatches the germline segment, possibly from a read error.

The sequenced sample consisted of sorted CD4+, CD8+, or CD8+CD57+ T cells (not recorded which) from PBMCs. The TCR sequence derives from a human donor with aplastic anemia. V gene TRBV2 combines with J gene TRBJ2-5; TRBD2 is a possible D gene (5 bases). The CDR3 DNA follows: TGTGCCACCAGGAGCGGCAGCACACAAGAGACCCATTACTTC. This translates into CATRSGSTQETHYF.